Below, 6 T cell receptor beta chains from the same sample are listed, as sequenced in a study of blood T cell repertoires in COVID-19. Using immunoSEQ multiplex PCR, the repertoire was profiled, and TCRdb retains in-frame clones only, with some absent. The repertoire holds around 170,000 clones, with around 90% as singletons. Material for sequencing was PBMCs or T cells enriched from blood (not recorded which). These TCRs come from a woman between 18 and 29 years old who had recovered from COVID-19.

The chain links TRBV18 to TRBJ1-1; D is ambiguous. CDR1 is KGHSH, CDR2 LQKENI, per germline. This CDR3 has 15 residues. The V gene lost 2 bases and the J gene lost 4 bases, with 14 bases spanning the gap. For the CDR3, the DNA is TGTGCCAGCTCACCAGGTGTGGAGGGAAGCACTGAAGCTTTCTTT. Translated, it gives CASSPGVEGSTEAFF.

This clone appeared a few times. The rearrangement uses TRBV5-6 and TRBJ1-5, with D possibly being TRBD1 (5 bases). CDR1 and CDR2 (germline): SGHDT, YYEEEE. Deletions cut 0 bases from V and 5 bases from J, with 12 bases between. This CDR3 contains 15 residues. The CDR3 here is CASSLAGGGYQPQHF. In nucleotides, the CDR3 is TGTGCCAGCAGCTTGGCCGGGGGAGGGTATCAGCCCCAGCATTTT.

This clone was recorded once. The chain employs TRBV19 and TRBJ2-2; TRBD2 matches at 11 bases. The CDR3 totals 16 residues. Losses at the gene ends were 3 bases for V and 4 bases for J; bases not matched to a gene: 4. CDR1 LNHDA and CDR2 SQIVND come from the germline V gene (reference sequence). This CDR3 is CASSIRLAGSTGELFF. CDR3 coding DNA: TGTGCCAGTAGTATCCGACTAGCGGGAAGCACCGGGGAGCTGTTTTTT.

The chain has TRBV7-2 and TRBJ1-6, with D possibly matching TRBD1 (5 bases). Trimming pared 5 bases from V and 8 bases from J, leaving 19 bases between. CDR1 is SGHTA and CDR2 is FQGNSA in the germline V gene. The CDR3 contains 16 residues. CDR3 sequence: CASSLTGGISDSPLHF. The CDR3, as DNA: TGTGCCAGCAGCCTAACGGGGGGGATCAGTGATTCACCCCTCCACTTT.

This clone was seen once. The CDR3 bases are TGTGCCAGCAGCGCTAGCGGGCTCTCCTACGAGCAGTACTTC. Translating gives CASSASGLSYEQYF. This rearrangement joins TRBV7-9 to TRBJ2-7; 8 bases are a match to TRBD2. V was clipped by 5 bases and J by 0 bases; unmatched bases: 3. The CDR3 length is 14 residues. Germline CDR1 reads SEHNR; CDR2 reads FQNEAQ (reference sequence).

J is TRBJ2-1 and V is TRBV2; possibly TRBD2 for D (6 bases). Deletions cut 1 base from V and 0 bases from J, with 7 bases between. The CDR3 covers 15 residues. CDR1 is SNHLY, CDR2 FYNNEI, per germline. The CDR3 loop reads CASSEETSSYNEQFF. CDR3 DNA sequence: TGTGCCAGCAGTGAAGAGACTAGCTCCTACAATGAGCAGTTCTTC.